This TCR beta chain was sequenced during a study of blood T cell repertoires in COVID-19. Study-wide background: PBMCs, B-cell-depleted T cells, or T cells provided the cDNA or gDNA that made up the material.

V lost 0 bases and J lost 2; bases outside the gene matches: 3. Germline V lookup: CDR1 SGHRS, CDR2 YFSETQ. CDR3 length: 15 residues. Original processing methods: Amplification of reference gene primers was used by the study to estimate nucleated cell counts. Assay: immunoSEQ multiplex PCR; the TCRdb copy retains only in-frame clones and omits some. That table furnishes V, J and clone size, whereas the DNA furnished D and trimming. In the table there are 75,000 to 80,000 clones, approximately 90% of which are singletons. V usage is TRBV5-1 and J usage is TRBJ1-1, with 8 bases lining up with TRBD1. Sequencing input: peripheral blood. This receptor was taken from a human donor in a cohort sampled during active COVID-19. The CDR3 reads CASSLAGGENTEAFF. In DNA form, the CDR3 reads TGCGCCAGCAGCTTGGCAGGGGGCGAAAACACTGAAGCTTTCTTT.